The next 27 T cell receptor beta chains were all read from a single sample in a study of shared clonotypes between healthy human individuals. TCRdb keeps only in-frame clones here, not all; method: immunoSEQ multiplex PCR. Among about 1.1 million clones, about 84% were seen once, and the ten largest hold 0.52%. Specimen: memory CD4+ T cells from PBMCs. Documented subset: CD45RA-negative fraction. Receptors were obtained from a man younger than 35 in good health. Some clones in this sample may be carry-over from other donors' samples.

This clone came up once. The CDR3 nucleotides read TGTGCCAGCGCCCCCTCCAAGGGCTACTATGGCTACACCTTC. Protein: CASAPSKGYYGYTF. The V gene is TRBV18, the J gene TRBJ1-2, with D unresolved. Per germline, CDR1 KGHSH and CDR2 LQKENI. This CDR3 contains 14 residues. Trimming took 8 bases from V and 3 from J, leaving 16 bases between them.

Here the CDR3 DNA reads TGCGCCAGCAGCCCCCCAGGAACGGTGGAGACCCAGTACTTC. It specifies CASSPPGTVETQYF. This chain joins TRBV5-1 and TRBJ2-5; D gene uncertain. This CDR3 has 14 amino acids. CDR1 is SGHRS, CDR2 YFSETQ, per germline. Trimming stripped 4 bases from V and 5 bases from J, with 15 bases between.

The chain combines TRBV11-2 with TRBJ2-5; D is possibly TRBD2 (5 bases). The CDR3 has 13 residues. Trimming removed 1 base at V and 3 bases at J, with 6 bases between. CDR1 and CDR2 (germline): SGHAT, FQNNGV. The CDR3 DNA reads as TGTGCCAGCAGCTTAGGAGCGGAAGAGACCCAGTACTTC. Amino acid sequence: CASSLGAEETQYF.

The chain carries TRBV5-6 and TRBJ2-3, with 7 bases fitting TRBD2. Germline CDR1 reads SGHDT; CDR2 reads YYEEEE. The CDR3 is 16 residues long. V lost 4 bases to trimming and J lost 1 base; unmatched junction nucleotides: 9. The CDR3 loop reads CASSPGLREGTDTQYF. Here the CDR3 DNA reads TGTGCCAGCAGCCCCGGGCTCCGGGAGGGCACAGATACGCAGTATTTT. Using reference TRBV5-6 and TRBJ2-3 for the parts outside the CDR3, the full variable domain is DAGVTQSPTHLIKTRGQQVTLRCSPKSGHDTVSWYQQALGQGPQFIFQYYEEEERQRGNFPDRFSGHQFPNYSSELNVNALLLGDSALYLCASSPGLREGTDTQYFGPGTRLTVL.

As concerns this clone: The sample holds other DNA sequences that translate to the same CDR3. This chain links TRBV7-3 with TRBJ2-5; D perhaps matches TRBD1 (5 bases). The CDR3 is made up of 13 amino acids. V was clipped by 3 bases and J by 4 bases, with 9 bases between them. CDR1 and CDR2 from the germline V gene are SGHTA and FQGTGA. Written as DNA, the CDR3 is TGTGCCAGCAGCTTTGGCCAGGGAGAGACCCAGTACTTC. It is translated as CASSFGQGETQYF. Complete variable domain (other parts from reference TRBV7-3 and TRBJ2-5): GAGVSQTPSNKVTEKGKYVELRCDPISGHTALYWYRQSLGQGPEFLIYFQGTGAADDSGLPNDRFFAVRPEGSVSTLKIQRTERGDSAVYLCASSFGQGETQYFGPGTRLLVL.

The rearrangement uses TRBV7-9 and TRBJ2-1; D uncertain. V was cut by 9 bases and J by 6 bases, with 21 bases left in between. CDR1 is SEHNR, CDR2 FQNEAQ, per germline (reference sequence). The CDR3 runs to 15 residues. The CDR3 reads CARAQILRSGNEQFF. In DNA form, the CDR3 reads TGTGCCAGGGCCCAAATACTCAGGTCTGGCAATGAGCAGTTCTTC. The full variable domain, completed using reference TRBV7-9 and TRBJ2-1, is DTGVSQNPRHKITKRGQNVTFRCDPISEHNRLYWYRQTLGQGPEFLTYFQNEAQLEKSRLLSDRFSAERPKGSFSTLEIQRTEQGDSAMYLCARAQILRSGNEQFFGPGTRLTVL.

The chain couples TRBV19 to TRBJ1-2, with D maybe TRBD1 (6 bases). The CDR3 sequence is 14 residues long. V was trimmed by 4 bases and J by 8 bases, leaving 17 bases between them. Germline V gives CDR1 LNHDA, CDR2 SQIVND (reference sequence). The CDR3 DNA sequence: TGTGCCAGTAGTACCCCGACACGGGGGCGAGGCTACACCTTC. This sequence encodes CASSTPTRGRGYTF.

Remarks on this clone: Different DNA sequences within this sample yield the same CDR3. The gene calls are TRBV5-1 and TRBJ1-2; no definite D call. The V and J ends lost 1 base and 4 bases respectively, with 8 bases between them. CDR3 length equals 13 residues. Germline V gene lookup returns CDR1 SGHRS and CDR2 YFSETQ. This CDR3 is CASSLWPGYGYTF. The CDR3 DNA is TGCGCCAGCAGCTTGTGGCCCGGCTATGGCTACACCTTC.

The V gene is TRBV6-6, the J gene TRBJ1-2; D gene unclear. Germline V gene data show CDR1 as MNHNY and CDR2 as SVGAGI (reference sequence). The CDR3 extends over 13 amino acids. The V and J ends lost 6 bases and 2 bases respectively, with 10 bases between them. Here the CDR3 DNA reads TGTGCCAGCAGACCGGACGCAAACTATGGCTACACCTTC. Amino acids: CASRPDANYGYTF.

This sequence joins TRBV19 and TRBJ1-5; 11 nucleotides agree with TRBD1. CDR1 LNHDA and CDR2 SQIVND come from the germline V gene (reference sequence). The CDR3 spans 14 residues. V gave up 8 bases and J gave up 6 bases; unmatched junction bases: 6. The CDR3 spells CASAWTGGGQPQHF. For the CDR3, the DNA is TGTGCCAGTGCCTGGACAGGGGGCGGTCAGCCCCAGCATTTT.

V and J are TRBV15 and TRBJ2-1, with D uncertain. The CDR3 consists of 15 residues. V was shortened by 0 bases and J by 4 bases, with 10 bases between the two germline ends. Germline CDR1 and CDR2: LNHNV and YYDKDF (reference sequence). Here the CDR3 DNA reads TGTGCCACCAGCAGAGATCCCCATGATTACAATGAGCAGTTCTTC. Translation: CATSRDPHDYNEQFF. Complete variable domain (other parts from reference TRBV15 and TRBJ2-1): DAMVIQNPRYQVTQFGKPVTLSCSQTLNHNVMYWYQQKSSQAPKLLFHYYDKDFNNEADTPDNFQSRRPNTSFCFLDIRSPGLGDTAMYLCATSRDPHDYNEQFFGPGTRLTVL.

This chain links TRBV6-6 with TRBJ1-2; the D is unclear. Germline lookup yields CDR1 MNHNY and CDR2 SVGAGI (reference sequence). The CDR3 contains 13 residues. V was shortened by 7 bases and J by 0 bases, with 9 bases between the two germline ends. CDR3 residues: CASTREANYGYTF. DNA of the CDR3: TGTGCCAGCACCCGTGAAGCTAACTATGGCTACACCTTC.

A remark on this clone: This specimen includes other DNA sequences encoding the same CDR3. The chain carries TRBV7-9 and TRBJ1-2; no firm D call. The CDR3 is 12 amino acids. The germline V gene has CDR1 SEHNR and CDR2 FQNEAQ (reference sequence). Trimming pared 3 bases from V and 7 bases from J, leaving 9 bases between. The CDR3, as DNA: TGTGCCAGCAGCTTCGACTCGGTTGGCTACACCTTC. Translated: CASSFDSVGYTF.

To note about this clone: This specimen includes other DNA sequences encoding the same CDR3. This sequence joins TRBV30 and TRBJ1-2, with a possible D match to TRBD1 (5 bases). V was clipped by 1 base and J by 8 bases, with 11 bases between them. The CDR3 totals 12 residues. CDR1 and CDR2 (germline): GTSNPN, SVGIG (reference sequence). This chain's CDR3 is CAWSGTGDGYTF. In nucleotides, the CDR3 is TGTGCCTGGAGTGGGACCGGGGACGGCTACACCTTC.

CDR3 amino acids: CASSRLAGVGVNEQFF. The CDR3 DNA reads as TGTGCCAGTAGTAGGCTAGCGGGAGTGGGGGTAAATGAGCAGTTCTTC. The rearrangement links TRBV19 to TRBJ2-1; 10 bases fit TRBD2. The CDR3 has 16 residues. The V gene's germline CDR1 is LNHDA and CDR2 SQIVND (reference sequence). Losses at the gene ends were 4 bases for V and 7 bases for J; bases not matched to a gene: 10.

The V gene is TRBV5-1, the J gene TRBJ2-2; a weak D match, TRBD1 (6 bases). Germline V gene lookup returns CDR1 SGHRS and CDR2 YFSETQ. The V and J ends lost 6 bases and 3 bases respectively, with 12 bases between them. The CDR3 sequence is 14 residues long. CDR3 nucleotides: TGCGCCAGCATTCAGGGGCTAGACACCGGGGAGCTGTTTTTT. It translates to CASIQGLDTGELFF.

The V and J genes are TRBV5-6 and TRBJ2-2; D is possibly TRBD1 (6 bases). The CDR3 is 14 residues long. CDR1 is SGHDT and CDR2 is YYEEEE in the germline V gene. Trimming left V 0 bases short and J 8 bases short, with 11 bases between. The DNA of the CDR3 is TGTGCCAGCAGCTTGGTGGGGGCGCTTGGGGAGCTGTTTTTT. This gives the protein CASSLVGALGELFF.

V gene TRBV10-3 combines with J gene TRBJ2-2, with TRBD1 matching over 8 bases. Trimming at V came to 6 bases and at J to 3 bases, leaving 3 bases not matched to a gene. Germline V lookup: CDR1 ENHRY, CDR2 SYGVKD. This CDR3 spans 14 amino acids. CDR3 residues: CAIRGTGYTGELFF. CDR3 DNA sequence: TGTGCCATCAGGGGGACAGGTTACACCGGGGAGCTGTTTTTT.

The CDR3 loop is CASTVGQSNEKLFF. DNA for the CDR3: TGTGCCAGCACGGTGGGACAGTCTAATGAAAAACTGTTTTTT. V and J are TRBV28 and TRBJ1-4; 7 bases fit TRBD1. V dropped 7 bases and J dropped 3; count of bases not matched to a gene: 5. CDR3 length: 14 residues. Per germline, CDR1 MDHEN and CDR2 SYDVKM.

CDR3 bases: TGTGCCAGCAGCCCCTGGGGCGGGGAAAATGAAAAACTGTTTTTT. Its translation is CASSPWGGENEKLFF. The V and J genes are TRBV7-2 and TRBJ1-4, with D maybe TRBD1 (5 bases). CDR1 and CDR2 (germline): SGHTA, FQGNSA. Trimming removed 5 bases from V and 5 bases from J, with 15 bases in between. This CDR3 has 15 residues.

This clone showed up just a few times. The chain is built from TRBV14 and TRBJ2-5; D uncertain. The CDR3 runs to 13 residues. CDR1 is SGHDN, CDR2 FVKESK, per germline. Trimming removed 5 bases at V and 1 base at J, with 8 bases between. CDR3 DNA sequence: TGTGCCAGCAGCAAGACCCTCCAAGAGACCCAGTACTTC. Translating gives CASSKTLQETQYF.

The rearrangement joins TRBV5-1 to TRBJ2-5, with a possible D match to TRBD2 (5 bases). V was trimmed by 0 bases and J by 5 bases, leaving 14 bases between them. Germline CDR1 is SGHRS and CDR2 is YFSETQ. This CDR3 is 15 amino acids long. The CDR3 bases are TGCGCCAGCAGCTTGGCACTACCGGGCGGGGAGACCCAGTACTTC. Translated, it gives CASSLALPGGETQYF.

The chain has TRBV30 and TRBJ2-5; 10 positions match TRBD2. V lost 5 bases and J lost 4; bases outside the gene matches: 4. This CDR3 has 13 amino acids. In germline, CDR1 is GTSNPN, CDR2 SVGIG (reference sequence). CDR3 sequence reads: CAWGSGRGETQYF. CDR3 DNA sequence: TGTGCCTGGGGGAGCGGGAGGGGAGAGACCCAGTACTTC.

The chain employs TRBV7-2 and TRBJ2-7; 7 bases agree with TRBD1. Germline CDR1 is SGHTA and CDR2 is FQGNSA. This CDR3 contains 14 residues. With V trimmed by 7 bases and J by 2 bases, 8 bases remained unmatched. The CDR3 is CASNTGTVAYEQYF. Written as DNA, the CDR3 is TGTGCCAGCAACACCGGGACAGTCGCCTACGAGCAGTACTTC.

This clone was found once. J is TRBJ2-7 and V is TRBV5-6, with 7 positions matching TRBD1. Germline V gives CDR1 SGHDT, CDR2 YYEEEE. The CDR3 runs 14 residues. V shed 6 bases, J shed 0 bases, and the junction held 6 bases outside the gene matches. CDR3: CASKATGDSYEQYF. For the CDR3, the DNA is TGTGCCAGCAAGGCCACAGGGGACTCCTACGAGCAGTACTTC.

The V and J genes are TRBV2 and TRBJ2-3, with D possibly being TRBD2 (5 bases). Germline V CDR1 and CDR2: SNHLY, FYNNEI. The CDR3 contains 15 residues. With 7 bases removed from V and 3 bases from J, the gap between germline ends came to 17 bases. The CDR3: CASTQPGGGTDTQYF. CDR3 coding DNA: TGTGCCAGCACTCAGCCTGGAGGAGGAACAGATACGCAGTATTTT. Together with reference TRBV2 and TRBJ2-3, the CDR3 gives the full variable domain: EPEVTQTPSHQVTQMGQEVILRCVPISNHLYFYWYRQILGQKVEFLVSFYNNEISEKSEIFDDQFSVERPDGSNFTLKIRSTKLEDSAMYFCASTQPGGGTDTQYFGPGTRLTVL.

The chain employs TRBV11-2 and TRBJ2-2; 9 bases line up with TRBD1. The V gene's germline CDR1 is SGHAT and CDR2 FQNNGV. CDR3 length: 16 residues. After removal of 5 bases from V and 8 bases from J, the junction contained 12 bases not matched to a gene. CDR3 sequence reads: CASSPGQGFIFGELFF. The CDR3 DNA sequence: TGTGCCAGCAGCCCGGGACAGGGATTTATCTTTGGGGAGCTGTTTTTT.